This paragraph reports one T cell receptor beta chain. The record originates from a study of blood T cell repertoires in COVID-19. Study summary: From T cells, B-cell-depleted T cells, or PBMCs came the material, which was cDNA or gDNA.

Trimming cost V 6 bases and J 6 bases, with 12 bases left between them. The CDR3 has 11 residues. Germline V CDR1 and CDR2: SQVTM, ANQGSEA. TCRdb keeps only in-frame clones here, not all; method: immunoSEQ multiplex PCR. The sample contains some 190,000 clones, roughly nine tenths of which appear only once. The chain employs TRBV29-1 and TRBJ2-7, with D possibly TRBD1 on 5 matching bases. The clonotype originates from a woman between 40 and 55 years old with acute COVID-19. The material sequenced was PBMCs or T cells enriched from blood (not recorded which). The CDR3 coding sequence is TGCAGCGTCCTCACAGGTCCCGAGCAGTACTTC. It encodes CSVLTGPEQYF.